The clone carrying this T cell receptor beta chain was seen a few times. Antigen specificity is unknown. Primed by a sample-barcoded 5' primer and a J-beta primer mix, a second PCR proceeded for roughly 7 to 12 cycles. Each CDR3 protein is one row after TCRdb ran MiXCR on the 5' RACE reads. The data show about 570,000 distinct CDR3 sequences, approximately 27% seen once. Total RNA, at least 5.5 micrograms per sample, was extracted from PBMCs. The data stem from a study of blood T cells in healthy people across ages. Study-wide points: Changes in expanded clonotypes were possibly confounded, as the CMV status of donors was unknown.

V was clipped by 0 bases and J by 0 bases; unmatched bases: 3. This CDR3 spans 17 amino acids. Per germline, CDR1 SGHNT and CDR2 YYREEE (reference sequence). The TCR originated in a woman between 65 and 79 years old in good health. The sample was blood. The V call is TRBV5-4, the J call TRBJ1-4, with 9 bases lining up with TRBD1. The CDR3 loop is CASSLATGGTTNEKLFF. DNA of the CDR3: TGTGCCAGCAGCTTGGCGACAGGGGGTACAACTAATGAAAAACTGTTTTTT.